The clone carrying this TCR beta chain appeared many times. Its specificity is unknown. These data are taken from a study of neurological immune-mediated disorders. The study's findings and limits: Among 34 multiple sclerosis patients, phylogenetic grouping put the repertoires of 18 into a single related-CDR3 cluster, a possible signature. The absence of any CDR3 amino acid sequence shared by expanded clones across subjects suggests that repertoires were private in all groups. With the multiple sclerosis repertoire cluster, neither clinical nor MRI features showed any association.

CDR3 length equals 14 residues. The germline gives CDR1 DFQATT, CDR2 SNEGSKA (reference sequence). V lost 1 base to trimming and J lost 2 bases, with 12 bases between them. MiXCR, applied by TCRdb to the 5' RACE reads, yields one record per CDR3 protein. The sample holds tens of thousands of distinct CDR3 sequences; 4.1% are singletons and the top ten take about 2.6%. The chain has TRBV20-1 and TRBJ2-7; tentatively, D is TRBD2 (6 bases). Sequencing was performed on PBMCs. The origin of this receptor is a man aged 45-65 years with multiple sclerosis. The DNA for the CDR3 is TGCAGTGCTAGAGGGGAGGTGCCCCCCTACGAGCAGTACGTC. Its protein product is CSARGEVPPYEQYV.